The T cell receptor (beta chain) described here comes from a study of blood T cells in healthy people across ages. Then a second PCR, running roughly 6 to 11 cycles, was carried out with a sample-barcoded 5' primer and a J-beta primer mix. A single record per CDR3 protein comes from TCRdb applying MiXCR to the 5' RACE reads. The table lists more than 800,000 distinct CDR3 sequences, under 55% of them singletons. Germline V gene sequence: CDR1 SGHRS, CDR2 YFSETQ. The CDR3 totals 14 residues. Comments on this clonotype: Its target is not known.

Study-wide points: Comparison with aged donors showed that long-lived donors had more naive CD4+ cells and higher diversity. Using unsorted PBMCs precluded a conclusive naive versus antigen-experienced comparison.

This TCR was sampled from an older woman in good health. Sequencing was carried out using blood. This chain links TRBV5-1 with TRBJ2-5, with TRBD1 identical over 7 bases. The end of the DNA fits TRBJ2-7 better, so the J call may be wrong. CDR3 coding DNA: TGCGCCAGCAGCTCGACAGGGTACTCCTACGAGCAGTACTTC. Its translation is CASSSTGYSYEQYF.